The next 7 T cell receptor beta chains were all read from a single sample in a study of Ad26.COV2.S vaccination and SARS-CoV-2 variants. The treatment here: roughly 19 received Ad26.COV2.S at low or high dose, single or two shots; about 5 received placebo; per-sample allocation not given. It was on day 63 after the first vaccine or placebo injection that samples were taken. Profiled with immunoSEQ multiplex PCR; TCRdb holds only in-frame clones, not every one. The sample holds fewer than 400,000 clones, roughly 90% seen once. Here the sequenced sample was peripheral blood, taken in a trial of Ad26.COV2.S vaccine versus placebo. The receptors stem from a person between 18 and 60 years old who received the Ad26.COV2.S COVID-19 vaccine or a placebo.

J is TRBJ1-3 and V is TRBV10-3; 9 bases are a match to TRBD1. This CDR3 is built from 13 residues. The V and J ends lost 10 bases and 8 bases, in that order; junction bases with no gene match: 9. CDR1 is ENHRY, CDR2 SYGVKD, per germline. Written as DNA, the CDR3 is TGTGCCACCCGACAGGGGGTAAGGGACACCATATATTTT. Its protein product is CATRQGVRDTIYF.

This chain uses TRBV2 with TRBJ1-4; TRBD1 is a possible D gene (6 bases). The CDR3 consists of 17 residues. The V end was cut by 3 bases, the J end by 0 bases, with 14 bases between. Germline assignment: CDR1 SNHLY and CDR2 FYNNEI. CDR3 loop: CASSEAGVIATNEKLFF. CDR3 nucleotide sequence: TGTGCCAGCAGTGAGGCAGGGGTGATTGCAACTAATGAAAAACTGTTTTTT.

The chain recombines TRBV5-5 with TRBJ1-2, with D hard to call. CDR3 length equals 11 residues. Germline values: CDR1 SGHKS, CDR2 YYEKEE (reference sequence). Trimming took 4 bases from V and 7 from J, leaving 8 bases between them. The CDR3 spells CASSAAFGYTF. The CDR3 DNA follows: TGTGCCAGCAGCGCGGCTTTTGGCTACACCTTC.

This clone was observed a handful of times. V gene TRBV7-6 combines with J gene TRBJ2-1; D may be TRBD2 (6 bases). CDR3 length: 15 residues. Trimming took off 3 bases at V and 9 bases at J, with 18 bases between the two ends. Germline CDR1 is SGHVS and CDR2 is FNYEAQ. Written as DNA, the CDR3 is TGTGCCAGCAGCTTTGAGAAGAGGTGGCGGGGTGAGCAGTTCTTC. Residues: CASSFEKRWRGEQFF. Based on the CDR3 plus reference TRBV7-6 and TRBJ2-1, the full variable domain is GAGVSQSPRYKVTKRGQDVALRCDPISGHVSLYWYRQALGQGPEFLTYFNYEAQQDKSGLPNDRFSAERPEGSISTLTIQRTEQRDSAMYRCASSFEKRWRGEQFFGPGTRLTVL.

The chain has TRBV24-1 and TRBJ2-3; the match to TRBD1 covers 7 bases. This CDR3 comprises 15 residues. CDR1 is KGHDR, CDR2 SFDVKD, per germline. The V gene end was trimmed by 3 bases and the J gene end by 6 bases; junction bases not matched to a gene: 8. The CDR3 DNA is TGTGCCACCAGTGATAGGGACAGTCCCACGGATACGCAGTATTTT. Protein product: CATSDRDSPTDTQYF.

This clone was seen only once. The chain links TRBV27 to TRBJ2-7, with D possibly matching TRBD1 (6 bases). The CDR3 consists of 16 residues. Trimming cost V 0 bases and J 2 bases, with 14 bases left between them. Germline V lookup: CDR1 MNHEY, CDR2 SMNVEV (reference sequence). The CDR3, as DNA: TGTGCCAGCAGTTTATCCTCAGGGGAAGCAACCTACGAGCAGTACTTC. Translated, it gives CASSLSSGEATYEQYF.

The V gene is TRBV30, the J gene TRBJ2-2, with TRBD2 identical over 8 bases. The CDR3 length is 14 residues. Trimming removed 2 bases from V and 6 bases from J; junction bases left unmatched: 5. Germline V gene sequence: CDR1 GTSNPN, CDR2 SVGIG (reference sequence). CDR3: CAWSTLRGAGELFF. The DNA of the CDR3 is TGTGCCTGGAGTACGCTGCGGGGGGCCGGGGAGCTGTTTTTT.